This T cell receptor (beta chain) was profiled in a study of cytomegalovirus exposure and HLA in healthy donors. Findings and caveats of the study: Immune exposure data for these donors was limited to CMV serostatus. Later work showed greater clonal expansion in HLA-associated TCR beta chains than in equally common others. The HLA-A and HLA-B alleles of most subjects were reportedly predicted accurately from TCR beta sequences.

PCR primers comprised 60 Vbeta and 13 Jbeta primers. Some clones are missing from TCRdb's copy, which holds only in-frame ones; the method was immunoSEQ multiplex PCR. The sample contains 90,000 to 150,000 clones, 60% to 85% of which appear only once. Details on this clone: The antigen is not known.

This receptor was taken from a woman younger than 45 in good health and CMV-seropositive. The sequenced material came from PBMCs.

CDR3 sequence reads: CSALGQLEQYF. The CDR3 region has the DNA TGCAGTGCCCTCGGACAGTTAGAGCAGTACTTC. This sequence joins TRBV20-1 and TRBJ2-7; D possibly corresponds to TRBD1 (6 bases). This CDR3 contains 11 residues. Looked up from germline, CDR1 is DFQATT and CDR2 is SNEGSKA (reference sequence). With 6 bases removed from V and 7 bases from J, the gap between germline ends came to 13 bases.